The 24 T cell receptor beta chains below all came from one sample that was sequenced in a study of shared clonotypes between healthy human individuals. Naivety among CD8 cells was defined by CD45RO negativity and positive CCR7 selection, thereby excluding terminally differentiated effector memory CD45RA+ cells. Sequenced by immunoSEQ multiplex PCR; TCRdb stores in-frame clones only, minus some. The data show some 2,100,000 clones, about 93% seen once. Sequencing was done on a sample of naive CD8+ T cells from PBMCs. These receptors all stem from a man between 18 and 35 years old in good health. Some clones in this sample may be carry-over from other donors' samples.

The chain employs TRBV27 and TRBJ2-3; 8 bases agree with TRBD2. V gave up 3 bases and J gave up 1 base; unmatched junction bases: 6. This CDR3 is built from 16 residues. Germline V gene sequence: CDR1 MNHEY, CDR2 SMNVEV (reference sequence). The CDR3 region has the DNA TGTGCCAGCAGTTTGGTGTTGGGACTAGGCACAGATACGCAGTATTTT. As protein: CASSLVLGLGTDTQYF.

The chain recombines TRBV2 with TRBJ2-1; D not resolved. CDR1 SNHLY and CDR2 FYNNEI come from the germline V gene. CDR3 length: 15 residues. V lost 0 bases and J lost 0, with 6 bases in between. The CDR3 reads CASSEATSSYNEQFF. CDR3 DNA: TGTGCCAGCAGTGAAGCGACGAGCTCCTACAATGAGCAGTTCTTC.

The chain carries TRBV27 and TRBJ2-3, with D possibly TRBD1 on 6 matching bases. Trimming took 4 bases from V and 2 from J, leaving 16 bases between them. Germline V gene lookup returns CDR1 MNHEY and CDR2 SMNVEV (reference sequence). The CDR3 has 16 residues. Written as DNA, the CDR3 is TGTGCCAGCAGTTCGCCCCTGACAGGTTACACAGATACGCAGTATTTT. It is translated as CASSSPLTGYTDTQYF.

A few counts support this clone. The chain uses TRBV10-1 and TRBJ2-7; TRBD2 matches at 9 bases. The length of the CDR3 is 15 residues. Per the germline V gene, CDR1 is WNHNN and CDR2 is SYGVQD (reference sequence). Losses at the gene ends were 4 bases for V and 3 bases for J; bases not matched to a gene: 7. The CDR3 here is CASSALAGTLYEQYF. The CDR3 region has the DNA TGCGCCAGCAGTGCCCTAGCGGGGACCCTCTACGAGCAGTACTTC.

The rearrangement links TRBV9 to TRBJ1-1, with 8 nucleotides matching TRBD1. Germline V CDR1 and CDR2: SGDLS, YYNGEE. V dropped 5 bases and J dropped 5; count of bases not matched to a gene: 17. The CDR3 is 17 amino acids. The CDR3 loop reads CASRVTRDRGWRTEAFF. As DNA, the CDR3 is TGTGCCAGCAGAGTTACCCGAGACAGGGGTTGGCGGACTGAAGCTTTCTTT.

The CDR3 is CASTDRGSYEQYF. Here the CDR3 DNA reads TGTGCCAGTACCGACAGAGGTTCCTACGAGCAGTACTTC. V is TRBV6-1 and J is TRBJ2-7, with a tentative D call TRBD1 (5 bases). The V end lost 9 bases, the J end lost 1 base, and 13 bases lay between the germline ends. Germline-derived CDR1 and CDR2 are MNHNS and SASEGT. This CDR3 comprises 13 residues.

The rearrangement uses TRBV27 and TRBJ2-2, with 8 bases matching TRBD2. Germline CDR1 and CDR2: MNHEY and SMNVEV (reference sequence). The CDR3 is 17 residues long. The junction had 12 bases not matched to a gene; V was cut back by 5 bases and J by 4 bases. As DNA, the CDR3 is TGTGCCAGCAGTCACGCCCCCGGGACTAGTATCACCGGGGAGCTGTTTTTT. Residues: CASSHAPGTSITGELFF.

The J gene is TRBJ2-1, the V gene TRBV10-3, with D perhaps TRBD1 or TRBD2 (7 bases each). Germline CDR1 and CDR2: ENHRY and SYGVKD. This CDR3 is built from 16 residues. V was clipped by 8 bases and J by 3 bases, with 20 bases between them. CDR3: CAISPRGGTRYNEQFF. CDR3 bases: TGTGCCATCTCCCCCAGGGGGGGGACCCGCTACAATGAGCAGTTCTTC.

This chain connects TRBV9 to TRBJ2-6; D is uncertain. Germline values: CDR1 SGDLS, CDR2 YYNGEE. The CDR3 length is 16 residues. Trimming removed 3 bases from V and 4 bases from J, with 14 bases in between. Here the CDR3 DNA reads TGTGCCAGCAGCGCATCCATATTCCCCGGGGCCAACGTCCTGACTTTC. It encodes CASSASIFPGANVLTF.

The chain joins TRBV27 to TRBJ2-7; TRBD2 might be the D (5 bases). The V end was cut by 3 bases, the J end by 5 bases, with 17 bases between. The CDR3 is made up of 15 amino acids. Germline lookup yields CDR1 MNHEY and CDR2 SMNVEV (reference sequence). The CDR3 coding sequence is TGTGCCAGCAGTTTGGTGAGGGCCCCCTTGGACGAGCAGTACTTC. Its translation is CASSLVRAPLDEQYF.

This chain uses TRBV4-2 with TRBJ2-7, with TRBD2 matching 8 bases. This CDR3 is built from 15 residues. V was pared by 4 bases and J by 0 bases, with 5 bases of the junction left unmatched. The germline gives CDR1 LGHNA, CDR2 YNFKEQ. This CDR3 reads CASSPREGSSYEQYF. The CDR3 coding sequence is TGTGCCAGCAGCCCCCGGGAGGGGAGCTCCTACGAGCAGTACTTC.

This chain uses TRBV9 with TRBJ2-7; 9 bases line up with TRBD2. The CDR3 totals 15 residues. Per the germline V gene, CDR1 is SGDLS and CDR2 is YYNGEE. After removal of 4 bases from V and 0 bases from J, the junction contained 5 bases not matched to a gene. Here the CDR3 DNA reads TGTGCCAGCAGCACGGGACTAGCAGCCTCCTACGAGCAGTACTTC. Its translation is CASSTGLAASYEQYF.

The chain links TRBV19 to TRBJ2-7; 7 bases align to TRBD1. J gave up 2 bases and V 3 bases, and 4 bases lay outside the gene matches. Germline V CDR1 and CDR2: LNHDA, SQIVND (reference sequence). This CDR3 comprises 14 residues. CDR3 nucleotide sequence: TGTGCCAGTAGTATGCGTGACAGGGCCTACGAGCAGTACTTC. The encoded protein is CASSMRDRAYEQYF.

The V call is TRBV7-2, the J call TRBJ2-7; 7 nucleotides agree with TRBD1. Trimming at V came to 0 bases and at J to 2 bases, leaving 10 bases not matched to a gene. The germline gives CDR1 SGHTA, CDR2 FQGNSA. This CDR3 spans 17 amino acids. CDR3 in amino acids: CASSLAPTGATAYEQYF. CDR3 DNA: TGTGCCAGCAGCTTAGCCCCAACAGGGGCGACAGCCTACGAGCAGTACTTC. The full variable domain, in which reference TRBV7-2 and TRBJ2-7 provide the parts outside the CDR3, is GAGVSQSPSNKVTEKGKDVELRCDPISGHTALYWYRQSLGQGLEFLIYFQGNSAPDKSGLPSDRFSAERTGGSVSTLTIQRTQQEDSAVYLCASSLAPTGATAYEQYFGPGTRLTVT.

This clone appeared once. The chain joins TRBV14 to TRBJ2-3; 12 bases align to TRBD2. Germline CDR1 is SGHDN and CDR2 is FVKESK. This CDR3 has 16 amino acids. J gave up 2 bases and V 6 bases, and 6 bases lay outside the gene matches. DNA for the CDR3: TGTGCCAGCAGTTCGACTAGCGGGGGATACACAGATACGCAGTATTTT. This sequence encodes CASSSTSGGYTDTQYF.

The chain recombines TRBV6-1 with TRBJ1-5; D is unresolved. Germline V gene sequence: CDR1 MNHNS, CDR2 SASEGT. CDR3 size: 12 residues. The V end was cut by 2 bases, the J end by 15 bases, with 14 bases between. CDR3 sequence (DNA): TGTGCCAGCAGTGAATACGAAACAGTTCCGCATTTT. Its translation is CASSEYETVPHF.

With respect to this clone: Other DNA sequences in the sample encode the same CDR3. The chain is built from TRBV27 and TRBJ2-7; unclear D gene. The V and J ends lost 0 bases and 4 bases respectively, with 7 bases between them. Germline values: CDR1 MNHEY, CDR2 SMNVEV (reference sequence). This CDR3 is built from 13 residues. In DNA form, the CDR3 reads TGTGCCAGCAGTTTATCGGGATTTTACGAGCAGTACTTC. It translates to CASSLSGFYEQYF.

In its sample, this clone was seen once. The CDR3 loop reads CASSQVGTRKEAFF. The CDR3 region has the DNA TGCGCCAGCAGCCAAGTAGGGACACGAAAAGAGGCTTTCTTT. This rearrangement joins TRBV4-1 to TRBJ1-1; weak D call: TRBD1 (6 bases). V gave up 1 base and J gave up 11 bases, with 17 bases separating them. This CDR3 has 14 residues. In germline, CDR1 is MGHRA, CDR2 YSYEKL.

Turning to this clone: The same CDR3 also results from other DNA sequences found in this sample. The V call is TRBV27, the J call TRBJ2-7; D could derive from TRBD1 or TRBD2 (5 bases each). V lost 4 bases to trimming and J lost 3 bases, with 13 bases between them. The V gene's germline CDR1 is MNHEY and CDR2 SMNVEV (reference sequence). The CDR3 runs to 14 residues. The CDR3 DNA reads as TGTGCCAGCAGTTCCCGGGACGGAGACTACGAGCAGTACTTC. Translation: CASSSRDGDYEQYF.

This rearrangement joins TRBV4-1 to TRBJ2-7; the match to TRBD1 covers 8 bases. Trimming cost V 0 bases and J 5 bases; bases outside gene matches: 6. This CDR3 has 15 amino acids. Looked up from germline, CDR1 is MGHRA and CDR2 is YSYEKL. CDR3 sequence: CASSQDRSRGHEQYF. Here the CDR3 DNA reads TGCGCCAGCAGCCAAGATCGTTCCAGGGGGCACGAGCAGTACTTC.

The genes are TRBV10-2 and TRBJ2-1; tentatively, D is TRBD1 (6 bases). The CDR3 is 17 amino acids. Germline values: CDR1 WSHSY, CDR2 SAAADI. V lost 3 bases to trimming and J lost 7 bases, with 22 bases between them. In DNA form, the CDR3 reads TGCGCCAGCAGTGACCCCAGGGGATATGATCTTGGGAATGAGCAGTTCTTC. It codes for CASSDPRGYDLGNEQFF.

V is TRBV6-5 and J is TRBJ2-5; 8 nucleotides line up with TRBD1. Matching the DNA end better, TRBJ2-7 makes the J call doubtful. Germline lookup yields CDR1 MNHEY and CDR2 SVGAGI. The CDR3 runs to 15 residues. This CDR3 is CATNARDRPPYEQYF. CDR3 coding DNA: TGTGCCACTAATGCCCGGGACAGGCCACCCTACGAGCAGTACTTC.

The V call is TRBV28, the J call TRBJ2-1; D could derive from TRBD1 or TRBD2 (5 bases each). CDR3 size: 14 residues. Trimming removed 3 bases at V and 9 bases at J, with 15 bases between. Per the germline V gene, CDR1 is MDHEN and CDR2 is SYDVKM. Written as DNA, the CDR3 is TGTGCCAGCAGTTTTCGCCGGGGCCGGGCTGAGCAGTTCTTC. This codes for CASSFRRGRAEQFF. Looking up the rest from reference TRBV28 and TRBJ2-1 gives the full variable domain: DVKVTQSSRYLVKRTGEKVFLECVQDMDHENMFWYRQDPGLGLRLIYFSYDVKMKEKGDIPEGYSVSREKKERFSLILESASTNQTSMYLCASSFRRGRAEQFFGPGTRLTVL.

The V call is TRBV29-1, the J call TRBJ1-2, with unresolved D. Germline values: CDR1 SQVTM, CDR2 ANQGSEA. The germline V and J ends were trimmed by 4 bases and 4 bases, with 10 bases remaining between them. The CDR3 consists of 12 residues. The CDR3 bases are TGCAGCGTTGTCCCAGAGACCTATGGCTACACCTTC. Its protein product is CSVVPETYGYTF.